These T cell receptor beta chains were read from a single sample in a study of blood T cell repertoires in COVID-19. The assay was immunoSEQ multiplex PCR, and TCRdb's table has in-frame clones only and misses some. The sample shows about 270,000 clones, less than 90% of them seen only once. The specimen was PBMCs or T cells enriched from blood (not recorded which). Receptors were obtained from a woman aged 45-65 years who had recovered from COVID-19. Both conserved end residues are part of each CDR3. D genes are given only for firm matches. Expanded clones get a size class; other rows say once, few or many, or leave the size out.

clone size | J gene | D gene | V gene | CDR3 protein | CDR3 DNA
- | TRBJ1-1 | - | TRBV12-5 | CASGPDFNGGTEAFF | TGTGCTAGTGGGCCTGACTTCAACGGGGGGACTGAAGCTTTCTTT
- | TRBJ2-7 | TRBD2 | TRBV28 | CASSLSQGLAGGRSYEQYF | TGTGCCAGCAGTTTATCCCAGGGACTAGCGGGAGGGCGTTCTTACGAGCAGTACTTC
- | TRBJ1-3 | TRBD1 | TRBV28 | CASRGTGGSGNTIYF | TGTGCCAGCAGGGGGACAGGCGGCTCTGGAAACACCATATATTTT
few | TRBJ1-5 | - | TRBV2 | CASSKRQDFQPQHF | TGTGCCAGCTCCAAGAGACAGGACTTCCAGCCCCAGCATTTT
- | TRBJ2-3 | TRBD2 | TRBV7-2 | CASSPSSGGTDTQYF | TGTGCCAGCAGCCCCTCTAGCGGGGGCACAGATACGCAGTATTTT
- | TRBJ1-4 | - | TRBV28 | CASRTGNEKLFF | TGTGCCAGCAGGACGGGTAATGAAAAACTGTTTTTT
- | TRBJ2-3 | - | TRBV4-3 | CASSQITLAGAADTQYF | TGCGCCAGCAGCCAAATCACCCTGGCGGGGGCTGCAGATACGCAGTATTTT
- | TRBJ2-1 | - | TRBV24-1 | CATSTQGFDNEQFF | TGTGCCACCAGTACACAGGGTTTCGACAATGAGCAGTTCTTC
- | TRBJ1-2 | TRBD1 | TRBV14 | CASSLIRAGGGYTF | TGTGCCAGCAGCCTGATCAGGGCAGGGGGCGGCTACACCTTC
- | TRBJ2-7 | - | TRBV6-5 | CASSTQGTNYEQYF | TGTGCCAGCAGTACCCAGGGAACTAACTACGAGCAGTACTTC
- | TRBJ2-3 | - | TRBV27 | CASSLSFTGTDTQYF | TGTGCCAGCAGTTTATCGTTTACGGGCACAGATACGCAGTATTTT
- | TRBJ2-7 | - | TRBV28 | CASSFPPNYEQYF | TGTGCCAGCAGTTTCCCGCCTAATTACGAGCAGTACTTC
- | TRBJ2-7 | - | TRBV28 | CASSTSWGYEQYF | TGTGCCAGCAGTACTAGCTGGGGCTACGAGCAGTACTTC
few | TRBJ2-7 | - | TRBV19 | CASAGPGPSYEQYF | TGTGCCAGTGCCGGGCCAGGGCCCTCCTACGAGCAGTACTTC
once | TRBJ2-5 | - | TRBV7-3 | CASSLGVQETQYF | TGTGCCAGCAGCTTGGGAGTCCAAGAGACCCAGTACTTC
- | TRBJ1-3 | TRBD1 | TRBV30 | CAWSIQGNTIYF | TGTGCCTGGAGTATACAGGGGAACACCATATATTTT
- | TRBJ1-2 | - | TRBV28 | CASSPPEGFYGYTF | TGTGCCAGCAGTCCCCCGGAGGGGTTCTACGGCTACACCTTC
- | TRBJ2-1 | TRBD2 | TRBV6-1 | CASSEGTSLIEQFF | TGTGCCAGCAGTGAAGGGACTAGCCTCATTGAGCAGTTCTTC
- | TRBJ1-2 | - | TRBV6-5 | CASSPGQIANYGYTF | TGTGCCAGCAGTCCCGGACAGATTGCTAACTATGGCTACACCTTC
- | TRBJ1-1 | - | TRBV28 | CASIVGGAGTEAFF | TGTGCCAGCATCGTGGGCGGCGCGGGGACTGAAGCTTTCTTT
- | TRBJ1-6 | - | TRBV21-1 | CASSKGAKGWFSPLHF | TGTGCCAGCAGCAAAGGGGCCAAAGGATGGTTTTCACCCCTCCACTTT
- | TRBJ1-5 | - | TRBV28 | CASSLSSQGNQPQHF | TGTGCCAGCAGTTTATCCTCCCAGGGCAATCAGCCCCAGCATTTT
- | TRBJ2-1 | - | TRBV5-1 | CASSFSQGNNEQFF | TGCGCCAGCAGCTTCAGCCAGGGTAACAATGAGCAGTTCTTC
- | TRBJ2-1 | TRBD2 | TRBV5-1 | CASSRSKSSGTDNEQFF | TGCGCCAGCAGCCGATCGAAGTCTAGCGGGACAGACAATGAGCAGTTCTTC
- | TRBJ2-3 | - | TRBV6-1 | CASSEIGQGWGADTQYF | TGTGCCAGCAGTGAAATCGGGCAGGGGTGGGGTGCAGATACGCAGTATTTT
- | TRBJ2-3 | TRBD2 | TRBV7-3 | CASSYRTSTDTQYF | TGTGCCAGCAGCTACCGGACTAGCACTGATACGCAGTATTTT
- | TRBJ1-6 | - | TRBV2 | CASSPDRYSSYNSPLHF | TGTGCCAGCAGCCCTGACAGGTATAGCTCCTATAATTCACCCCTCCACTTT
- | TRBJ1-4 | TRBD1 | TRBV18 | CASSRGQGGRATNEKLFF | TGTGCCAGCTCACGAGGACAGGGAGGTCGTGCAACTAATGAAAAACTGTTTTTT
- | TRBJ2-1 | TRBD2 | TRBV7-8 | CASRSTSGSYNEQFF | TGTGCCAGCAGATCGACTAGCGGCTCCTACAATGAGCAGTTCTTC
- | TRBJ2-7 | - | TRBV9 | CASSAGGTEQYF | TGTGCCAGCAGCGCTGGGGGGACCGAGCAGTACTTC
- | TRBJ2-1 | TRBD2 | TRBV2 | CASAGTSGIDNEQFF | TGTGCCAGCGCGGGAACTAGCGGGATTGACAATGAGCAGTTCTTC
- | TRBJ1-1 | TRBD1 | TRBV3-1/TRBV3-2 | CASSPTGATTEAFF | TGTGCCAGCAGCCCCACAGGGGCGACCACTGAAGCTTTCTTT
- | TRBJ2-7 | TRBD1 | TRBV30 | CAWRTGGEQYF | TGTGCCTGGAGAACAGGGGGCGAGCAGTACTTC
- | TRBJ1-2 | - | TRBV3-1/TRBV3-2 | CASSLQGGGNYGYTF | TGTGCCAGCAGCCTGCAAGGGGGGGGCAACTATGGCTACACCTTC
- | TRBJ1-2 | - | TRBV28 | CASSLSLPVNYGYTF | TGTGCCAGCAGTCTCTCCCTTCCGGTGAACTATGGCTACACCTTC
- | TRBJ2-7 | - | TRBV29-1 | CSVQYQGQQYF | TGCAGCGTCCAGTACCAGGGGCAACAGTACTTC
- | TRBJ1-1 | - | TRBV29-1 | CSVETSLNTEAFF | TGCAGCGTTGAAACATCCTTGAACACTGAAGCTTTCTTT
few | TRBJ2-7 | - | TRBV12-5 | CASGSKFRTYEQYF | TGTGCTAGTGGCAGTAAGTTTCGCACCTACGAGCAGTACTTC
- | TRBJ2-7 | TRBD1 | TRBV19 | CASSIGGGYSRPYEQYF | TGTGCCAGTAGTATAGGAGGGGGCTACTCTCGACCCTACGAGCAGTACTTC
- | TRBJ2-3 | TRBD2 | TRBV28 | CASSLSGSFTDTQYF | TGTGCCAGCAGTTTAAGCGGGAGTTTTACGGATACGCAGTATTTT
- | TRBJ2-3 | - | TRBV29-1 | CSVTERVGTDTQYF | TGCAGCGTGACGGAGCGGGTAGGCACAGATACGCAGTATTTT
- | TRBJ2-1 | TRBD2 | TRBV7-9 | CASSPAGGLDNEQFF | TGTGCCAGCAGCCCGGCGGGAGGGCTAGACAATGAGCAGTTCTTC
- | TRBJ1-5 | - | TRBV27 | CASSHGLGGQPQHF | TGTGCCAGCAGTCACGGGTTAGGCGGTCAGCCCCAGCATTTT
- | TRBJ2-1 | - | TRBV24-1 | CATSDPGVGQLNYNEQFF | TGTGCCACCAGTGATCCCGGGGTAGGGCAGCTAAACTACAATGAGCAGTTCTTC
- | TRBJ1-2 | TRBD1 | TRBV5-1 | CASSLDRAGDGYTF | TGCGCCAGCAGCCTCGACAGGGCGGGTGATGGCTACACCTTC
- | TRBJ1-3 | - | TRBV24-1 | CATSYVYSGNTIYF | TGTGCCACATCGTACGTCTACTCTGGAAACACCATATATTTT
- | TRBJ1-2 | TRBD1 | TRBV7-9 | CASSLAQGGGYTF | TGTGCCAGCAGCTTAGCGCAGGGGGGAGGCTACACCTTC
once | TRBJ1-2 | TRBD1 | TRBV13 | CASSTRQGRYTF | TGTGCCAGCAGCACCCGACAGGGGCGCTACACCTTC
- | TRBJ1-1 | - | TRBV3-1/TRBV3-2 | CASSQDLRVTEAFF | TGTGCCAGCAGCCAAGATCTGCGGGTTACTGAAGCTTTCTTT
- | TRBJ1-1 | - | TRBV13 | CASRGGLAEAFF | TGTGCCAGCCGCGGGGGATTGGCTGAAGCTTTCTTT